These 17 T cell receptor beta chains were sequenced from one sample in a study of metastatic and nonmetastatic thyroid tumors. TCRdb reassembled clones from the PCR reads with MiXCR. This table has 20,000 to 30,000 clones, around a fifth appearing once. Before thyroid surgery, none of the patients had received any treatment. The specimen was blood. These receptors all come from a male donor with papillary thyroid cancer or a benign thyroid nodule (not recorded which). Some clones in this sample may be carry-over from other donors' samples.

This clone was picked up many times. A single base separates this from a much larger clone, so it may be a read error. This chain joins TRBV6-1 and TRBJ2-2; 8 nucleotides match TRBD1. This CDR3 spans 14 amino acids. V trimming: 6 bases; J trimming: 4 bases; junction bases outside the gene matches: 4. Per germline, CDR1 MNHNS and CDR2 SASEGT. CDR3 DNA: TGTGCCAGCAGGGCTACAGGGGGCACCGGGGAGCTGTTTTTT. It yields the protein CASRATGGTGELFF.

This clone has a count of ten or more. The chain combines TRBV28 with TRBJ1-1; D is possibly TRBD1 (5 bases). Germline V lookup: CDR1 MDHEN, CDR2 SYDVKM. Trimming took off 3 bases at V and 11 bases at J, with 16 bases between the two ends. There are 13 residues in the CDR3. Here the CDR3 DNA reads TGTGCCAGCAGTTTTAGAGCCCTGGGGGGGGCTTTCTTT. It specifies CASSFRALGGAFF. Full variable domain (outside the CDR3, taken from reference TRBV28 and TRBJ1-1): DVKVTQSSRYLVKRTGEKVFLECVQDMDHENMFWYRQDPGLGLRLIYFSYDVKMKEKGDIPEGYSVSREKKERFSLILESASTNQTSMYLCASSFRALGGAFFGQGTRLTVV.

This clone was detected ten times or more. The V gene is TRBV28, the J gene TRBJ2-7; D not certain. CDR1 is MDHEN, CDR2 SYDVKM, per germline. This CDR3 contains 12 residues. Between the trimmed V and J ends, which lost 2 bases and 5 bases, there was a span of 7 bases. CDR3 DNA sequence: TGTGCCAGCAGTTTAAAGTACCACGAGCAGTACTTC. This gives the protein CASSLKYHEQYF.

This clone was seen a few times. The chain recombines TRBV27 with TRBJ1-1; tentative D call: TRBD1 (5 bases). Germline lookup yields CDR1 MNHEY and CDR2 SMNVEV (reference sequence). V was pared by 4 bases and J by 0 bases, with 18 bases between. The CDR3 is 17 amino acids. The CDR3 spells CASSSRPGRPLNTEAFF. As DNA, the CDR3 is TGTGCCAGCAGTTCTAGACCGGGACGGCCCTTGAACACTGAAGCTTTCTTT.

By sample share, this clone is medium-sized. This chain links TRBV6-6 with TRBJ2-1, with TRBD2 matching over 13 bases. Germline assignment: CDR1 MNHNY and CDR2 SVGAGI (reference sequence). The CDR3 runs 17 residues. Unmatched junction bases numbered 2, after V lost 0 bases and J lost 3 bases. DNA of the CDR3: TGTGCCAGCAGTTACTCGGGACTAGCGGGAATCTACAATGAGCAGTTCTTC. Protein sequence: CASSYSGLAGIYNEQFF.

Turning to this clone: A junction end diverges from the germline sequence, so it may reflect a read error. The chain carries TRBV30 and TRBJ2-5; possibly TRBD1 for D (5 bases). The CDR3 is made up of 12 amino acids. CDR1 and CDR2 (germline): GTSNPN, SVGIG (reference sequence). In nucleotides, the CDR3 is TGTGCCTGGGGTTCAGGGCAAGATACCCAGTACTTC. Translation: CAWGSGQDTQYF.

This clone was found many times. The CDR3 DNA follows: TGCAGTGCTAGTTACGGCAGAGACGTCTACGAGCAGTACTTC. Amino acids: CSASYGRDVYEQYF. This chain links TRBV20-1 with TRBJ2-7, with unresolved D. This CDR3 has 14 residues. Germline lookup yields CDR1 DFQATT and CDR2 SNEGSKA (reference sequence). V lost 3 bases and J lost 3, with 15 bases in between.

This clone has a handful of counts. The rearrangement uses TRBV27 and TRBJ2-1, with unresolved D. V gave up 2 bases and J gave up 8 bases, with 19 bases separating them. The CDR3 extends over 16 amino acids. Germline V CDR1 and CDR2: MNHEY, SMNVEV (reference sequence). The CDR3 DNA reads TGTGCCAGCAGTTTAGGCCGCACCTCAATAGAAGATGAGCAGTTCTTC. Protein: CASSLGRTSIEDEQFF.

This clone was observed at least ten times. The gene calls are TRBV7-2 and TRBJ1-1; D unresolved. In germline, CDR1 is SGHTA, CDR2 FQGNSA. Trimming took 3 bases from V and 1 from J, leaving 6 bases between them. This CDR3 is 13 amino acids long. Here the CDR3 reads CASSFRRNTEAFF. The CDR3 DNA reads TGTGCCAGCAGCTTTCGACGGAACACTGAAGCTTTCTTT.

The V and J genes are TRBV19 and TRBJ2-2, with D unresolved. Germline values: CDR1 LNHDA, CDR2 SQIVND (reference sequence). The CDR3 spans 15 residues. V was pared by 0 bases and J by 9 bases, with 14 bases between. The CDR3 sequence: CASSIDSAGARELFF. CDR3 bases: TGTGCCAGTAGTATAGATTCCGCAGGCGCTAGGGAGCTGTTTTTT.

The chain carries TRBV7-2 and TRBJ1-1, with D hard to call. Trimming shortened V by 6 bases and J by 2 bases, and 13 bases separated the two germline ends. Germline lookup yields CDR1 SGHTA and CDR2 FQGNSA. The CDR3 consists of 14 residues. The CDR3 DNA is TGTGCCAGCAGATTCCACGGGTTAAACACTGAAGCTTTCTTT. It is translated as CASRFHGLNTEAFF.

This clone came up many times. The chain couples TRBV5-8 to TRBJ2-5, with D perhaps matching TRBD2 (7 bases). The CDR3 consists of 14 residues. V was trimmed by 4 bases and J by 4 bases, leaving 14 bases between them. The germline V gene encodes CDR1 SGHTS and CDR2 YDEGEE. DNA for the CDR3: TGTGCCAGCAGCCTGACGGGGGGCGCAGAGACCCAGTACTTC. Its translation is CASSLTGGAETQYF.

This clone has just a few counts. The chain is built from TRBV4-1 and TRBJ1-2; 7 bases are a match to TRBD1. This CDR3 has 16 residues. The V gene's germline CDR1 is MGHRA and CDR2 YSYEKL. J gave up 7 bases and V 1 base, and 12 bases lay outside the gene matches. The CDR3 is CASSQGPTGPPCGYTF. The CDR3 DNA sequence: TGCGCCAGCAGCCAAGGTCCGACAGGGCCCCCCTGTGGCTACACCTTC.

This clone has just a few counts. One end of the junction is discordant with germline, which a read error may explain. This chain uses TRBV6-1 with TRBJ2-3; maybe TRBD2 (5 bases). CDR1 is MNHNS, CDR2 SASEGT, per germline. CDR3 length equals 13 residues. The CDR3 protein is CASRDGLSDTQYF. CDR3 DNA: TGTGCCAGCAGGGACGGACTGTCAGATACTCAGTATTTT.

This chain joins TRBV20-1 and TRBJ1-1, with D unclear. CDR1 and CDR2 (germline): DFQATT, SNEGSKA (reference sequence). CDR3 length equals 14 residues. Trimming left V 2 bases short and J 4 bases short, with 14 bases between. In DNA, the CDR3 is TGCAGTGCTAGAACGGGCCCCGGCGGCACTGAAGCTTTCTTT. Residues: CSARTGPGGTEAFF.

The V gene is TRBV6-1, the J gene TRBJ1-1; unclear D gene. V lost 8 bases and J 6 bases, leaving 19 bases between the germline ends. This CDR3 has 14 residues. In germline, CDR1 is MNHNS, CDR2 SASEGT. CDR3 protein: CASSIQPTSAEAFF. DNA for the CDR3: TGTGCCAGCTCTATACAGCCAACGTCGGCTGAAGCTTTCTTT.

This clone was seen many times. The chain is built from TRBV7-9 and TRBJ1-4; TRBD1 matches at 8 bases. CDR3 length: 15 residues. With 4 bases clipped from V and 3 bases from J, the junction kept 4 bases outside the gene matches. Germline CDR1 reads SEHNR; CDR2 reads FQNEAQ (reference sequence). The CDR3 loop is CASSSQGASNEKLFF. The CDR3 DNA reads TGTGCCAGCAGCTCTCAGGGGGCTTCTAATGAAAAACTGTTTTTT.